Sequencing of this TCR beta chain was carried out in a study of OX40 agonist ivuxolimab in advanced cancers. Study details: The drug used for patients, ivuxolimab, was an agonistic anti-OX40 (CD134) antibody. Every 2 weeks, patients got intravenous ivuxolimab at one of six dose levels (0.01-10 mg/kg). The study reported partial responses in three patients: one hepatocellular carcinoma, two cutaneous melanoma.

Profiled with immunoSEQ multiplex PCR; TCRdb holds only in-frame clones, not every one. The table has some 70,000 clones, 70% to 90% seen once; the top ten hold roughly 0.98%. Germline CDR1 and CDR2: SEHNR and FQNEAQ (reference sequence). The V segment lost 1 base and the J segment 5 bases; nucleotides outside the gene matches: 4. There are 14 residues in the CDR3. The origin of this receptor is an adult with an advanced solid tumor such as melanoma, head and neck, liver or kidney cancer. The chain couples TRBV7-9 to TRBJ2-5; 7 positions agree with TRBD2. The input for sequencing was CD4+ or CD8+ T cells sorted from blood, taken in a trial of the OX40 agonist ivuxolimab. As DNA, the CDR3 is TGTGCCAGCAGCTTAGGGGGAGGGGCCGAGACCCAGTACTTC. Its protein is CASSLGGGAETQYF.